The 26 T cell receptor beta chains reported below all come from one sample, sequenced in a study of T cells in pancreatic ductal adenocarcinoma. Generated by immunoSEQ multiplex PCR, the TCRdb table keeps only in-frame clones and is missing some. The sample lists about 5,400 clones, 70% to 80% occurring once. Surgery without prior neoadjuvant therapy was the treatment of the selected pancreatic ductal adenocarcinoma patients. Material: pancreatic tumor tissue. The receptors shown here come from a human donor with pancreatic ductal adenocarcinoma.

The chain has TRBV11-3 and TRBJ2-2; TRBD1 matches 8 bases. Germline lookup yields CDR1 SGHNT and CDR2 YENEEA. With V trimmed by 2 bases and J by 5 bases, 7 bases remained unmatched. This CDR3 has 16 amino acids. For the CDR3, the DNA is TGTGCCAGCAGCTTAACAGGGGGGAGAGGGACCGGGGAGCTGTTTTTT. This codes for CASSLTGGRGTGELFF.

The J gene is TRBJ1-1, the V gene TRBV18; D is perhaps TRBD1 (5 bases). This CDR3 is 13 amino acids long. Trimming left V 6 bases short and J 1 base short, with 9 bases between. The germline gives CDR1 KGHSH, CDR2 LQKENI. In DNA, the CDR3 is TGTGCCAGCTCTATCGACAGGAACACTGAAGCTTTCTTT. Protein: CASSIDRNTEAFF.

This clone was seen only once. V and J are TRBV7-9 and TRBJ2-1; 8 nucleotides match TRBD2. The J segment lost 7 bases and the V segment lost 3 bases, leaving 5 bases of the junction unmatched. Per the germline V gene, CDR1 is SEHNR and CDR2 is FQNEAQ (reference sequence). This CDR3 is 14 amino acids long. The CDR3 DNA sequence: TGTGCCAGCAGCTTGGGCGGGGGGAGTAATGAGCAGTTCTTC. It yields the protein CASSLGGGSNEQFF. The full variable domain, completed using reference TRBV7-9 and TRBJ2-1, is DTGVSQNPRHKITKRGQNVTFRCDPISEHNRLYWYRQTLGQGPEFLTYFQNEAQLEKSRLLSDRFSAERPKGSFSTLEIQRTEQGDSAMYLCASSLGGGSNEQFFGPGTRLTVL.

V gene TRBV5-4 combines with J gene TRBJ1-1, with D unresolved. The CDR3 loop spans 13 amino acids. CDR1 and CDR2 from the germline V gene are SGHNT and YYREEE (reference sequence). V lost 2 bases and J lost 2, with 7 bases in between. Here the CDR3 DNA reads TGTGCCAGCAGCTTATTGACTAACACTGAAGCTTTCTTT. Translating gives CASSLLTNTEAFF.

The CDR3 DNA reads TGCGCCAGCAGCCAAGTGAAGGGGGACTATAATTCACCCCTCCACTTT. It yields the protein CASSQVKGDYNSPLHF. The chain recombines TRBV4-3 with TRBJ1-6; TRBD1 might be the D (6 bases). Germline CDR1 and CDR2: LGHNA and YSLEER. The CDR3 runs 16 residues. The V gene lost 1 base and the J gene lost 3 bases, with 10 bases spanning the gap.

The chain recombines TRBV5-6 with TRBJ1-5, with TRBD1 matching over 7 bases. From germline, CDR1 is SGHDT and CDR2 YYEEEE. CDR3 length: 18 amino acids. With V trimmed by 3 bases and J by 0 bases, 12 bases remained unmatched. The CDR3 region has the DNA TGTGCCAGCAGCTCAACGAGGGGACAGTTCTATAGCAATCAGCCCCAGCATTTT. Residues: CASSSTRGQFYSNQPQHF.

This clone showed up just a few times. The chain combines TRBV5-1 with TRBJ1-4; D gene unclear. Trimming removed 4 bases at V and 7 bases at J, with 14 bases between. This CDR3 comprises 14 residues. Germline loops: CDR1 SGHRS, CDR2 YFSETQ. DNA for the CDR3: TGCGCCAGCAGCGAGGCCATAGGAGGTGAAAAACTGTTTTTT. Its protein is CASSEAIGGEKLFF. Together with reference TRBV5-1 and TRBJ1-4, the CDR3 gives the full variable domain: KAGVTQTPRYLIKTRGQQVTLSCSPISGHRSVSWYQQTPGQGLQFLFEYFSETQRNKGNFPGRFSGRQFSNSRSEMNVSTLELGDSALYLCASSEAIGGEKLFFGSGTQLSVL.

The gene calls are TRBV28 and TRBJ1-1; 9 bases line up with TRBD1. The CDR3 extends over 14 amino acids. CDR1 and CDR2 (germline): MDHEN, SYDVKM. Trimming removed 6 bases from V and 5 bases from J; junction bases left unmatched: 7. The CDR3 DNA is TGTGCCAGCAGCCCCGGGACAGGGTATACTGAAGCTTTCTTT. Amino acids: CASSPGTGYTEAFF.

The chain links TRBV19 to TRBJ1-1, with 9 nucleotides matching TRBD1. The CDR3 contains 13 residues. Per the germline V gene, CDR1 is LNHDA and CDR2 is SQIVND (reference sequence). The junction had 3 bases not matched to a gene; V was cut back by 2 bases and J by 8 bases. CDR3 protein: CASSIWDREEAFF. CDR3 nucleotides: TGTGCCAGTAGTATATGGGACAGGGAGGAAGCTTTCTTT.

The rearrangement joins TRBV4-3 to TRBJ2-1, with a tentative D call TRBD2 (7 bases). CDR1 and CDR2 (germline): LGHNA, YSLEER. The ends were cut back, 3 bases at V and 3 bases at J, with 15 bases in the middle. The CDR3 extends over 16 amino acids. In DNA, the CDR3 is TGCGCCAGCAGCCAGGCAAGGGGGGGCGTCTACAATGAGCAGTTCTTC. Translated: CASSQARGGVYNEQFF.

J is TRBJ1-4 and V is TRBV18, with D perhaps matching TRBD1 (6 bases). The germline V and J ends were trimmed by 4 bases and 0 bases, with 12 bases remaining between them. The CDR3 contains 16 residues. The germline V gene has CDR1 KGHSH and CDR2 LQKENI. DNA of the CDR3: TGTGCCAGCTCACTACGACAGGCTGCAACTAATGAAAAACTGTTTTTT. Its translation: CASSLRQAATNEKLFF.

This chain joins TRBV11-1 and TRBJ2-5, with TRBD2 as a possible D gene (5 bases). V dropped 1 base and J dropped 2 bases, with 14 bases sitting between them. Germline V CDR1 and CDR2: SGHAT, FQDESV (reference sequence). This CDR3 has 16 residues. The chain's CDR3 is CASSLVGSGSQETQYF. As DNA, the CDR3 is TGTGCCAGCAGCTTAGTAGGGAGTGGGAGTCAAGAGACCCAGTACTTC.

The chain employs TRBV19 and TRBJ2-1; D unresolved. CDR1 is LNHDA, CDR2 SQIVND, per germline (reference sequence). V lost 1 base, J lost 15 bases, and 13 bases lay in between. This CDR3 spans 12 amino acids. The CDR3 nucleotides read TGTGCCAGTAGTATAGCCGTGCAGCGCCCGTTCTTC. Translating it yields CASSIAVQRPFF.

This clone was counted between two and nine times. The rearrangement uses TRBV5-5 and TRBJ1-6; D ambiguous. Germline V gene data show CDR1 as SGHKS and CDR2 as YYEKEE (reference sequence). The CDR3 loop spans 14 amino acids. With 1 base removed from V and 10 bases from J, the gap between germline ends came to 12 bases. CDR3: CASSLWQASSPLHF. The CDR3 bases are TGTGCCAGCAGCTTGTGGCAGGCATCGTCACCCCTCCACTTT.

This chain connects TRBV28 to TRBJ1-2; no firm D call. This CDR3 comprises 14 residues. Germline-derived CDR1 and CDR2 are MDHEN and SYDVKM. With 3 bases removed from V and 4 bases from J, the gap between germline ends came to 12 bases. The CDR3 loop reads CASSFPSGGYGYTF. The CDR3 nucleotides are TGTGCCAGCAGTTTCCCTTCCGGCGGCTATGGCTACACCTTC.

The chain carries TRBV6-5 and TRBJ2-7; no firm D call. CDR1 MNHEY and CDR2 SVGAGI come from the germline V gene. Trimming took 3 bases from V and 0 from J, leaving 6 bases between them. This CDR3 has 13 amino acids. The CDR3 bases are TGTGCCAGCAGTTATAGTCCCTCCTACGAGCAGTACTTC. Encoded protein: CASSYSPSYEQYF.

The rearrangement links TRBV6-5 to TRBJ1-3; D not resolved. V was cut by 2 bases and J by 0 bases, with 11 bases left in between. The CDR3 totals 16 residues. Germline V gene sequence: CDR1 MNHEY, CDR2 SVGAGI. The CDR3 DNA follows: TGTGCCAGCAGTTACCCCAAATGGAGCTCTGGAAACACCATATATTTT. Amino acids: CASSYPKWSSGNTIYF.

The CDR3 DNA reads as TGTGCCAGCTCGCGGGGTAACGAGCAGTACTTC. Translated: CASSRGNEQYF. The V call is TRBV6-6, the J call TRBJ2-7; D is possibly TRBD2 (6 bases). The CDR3 is 11 amino acids. The V gene lost 8 bases and the J gene lost 5 bases, with 10 bases spanning the gap. Germline V gene sequence: CDR1 MNHNY, CDR2 SVGAGI (reference sequence).

The chain employs TRBV29-1 and TRBJ1-1; tentative D call: TRBD1 (5 bases). Germline V CDR1 and CDR2: SQVTM, ANQGSEA. This CDR3 comprises 12 residues. V was shortened by 2 bases and J by 11 bases, with 15 bases between the two germline ends. This CDR3 is CSVEYRFDVAFF. CDR3 DNA sequence: TGCAGCGTTGAATACAGGTTTGATGTTGCTTTCTTT. The variable domain in full, completed from reference TRBV29-1 and TRBJ1-1, reads SAVISQKPSRDICQRGTSLTIQCQVDSQVTMMFWYRQQPGQSLTLIATANQGSEATYESGFVIDKFPISRPNLTFSTLTVSNMSPEDSSIYLCSVEYRFDVAFFGQGTRLTVV.

The V call is TRBV4-3, the J call TRBJ1-5, with D maybe TRBD1 (5 bases). This CDR3 contains 15 residues. Germline values: CDR1 LGHNA, CDR2 YSLEER. V was cut by 4 bases and J by 9 bases, with 19 bases left in between. CDR3 coding DNA: TGCGCCAGCAGCCGGGCCTCGACGGGGGATTGGCCCCAGCATTTT. This gives the protein CASSRASTGDWPQHF.

The V gene is TRBV2, the J gene TRBJ2-3, with D possibly matching TRBD1 (6 bases). The V and J ends lost 0 bases and 4 bases respectively, with 11 bases between them. Germline V gives CDR1 SNHLY, CDR2 FYNNEI. This CDR3 is 15 amino acids long. In nucleotides, the CDR3 is TGTGCCAGCAGTGAAGCGCTAGCAGGGGCAGATACGCAGTATTTT. It encodes CASSEALAGADTQYF.

The chain combines TRBV4-3 with TRBJ2-3, with a possible D match to TRBD2 (7 bases). The CDR3 loop spans 16 amino acids. Germline CDR1 reads LGHNA; CDR2 reads YSLEER. Trimming shortened V by 2 bases and J by 6 bases, and 18 bases separated the two germline ends. This chain's CDR3 is CASSQPSAGAQDTQYF. DNA for the CDR3: TGCGCCAGCAGCCAACCCAGCGCGGGGGCGCAGGATACGCAGTATTTT.

The chain recombines TRBV11-3 with TRBJ2-1, with D possibly matching TRBD1 (5 bases). The V end was cut by 0 bases, the J end by 12 bases, with 9 bases between. CDR3 length equals 12 residues. The germline V gene encodes CDR1 SGHNT and CDR2 YENEEA. CDR3 DNA: TGTGCCAGCAGCTTAGACCAGGGCATGCAGTTCTTC. Translation gives CASSLDQGMQFF.

The V call is TRBV7-2, the J call TRBJ2-2; TRBD2 agrees at 8 bases. Unmatched junction bases numbered 6, after V lost 7 bases and J lost 5 bases. There are 14 residues in the CDR3. From germline, CDR1 is SGHTA and CDR2 FQGNSA. The CDR3 DNA reads as TGTGCCAGCATTACCAGCGGGGGTACCGGGGAGCTGTTTTTT. It encodes CASITSGGTGELFF.

This chain connects TRBV5-1 to TRBJ2-7, with no clear D. This CDR3 has 13 residues. V shed 0 bases and J shed 2 bases, with 6 bases lying between them. CDR1 and CDR2 from the germline V gene are SGHRS and YFSETQ. The CDR3 loop is CASSLDNPYEQYF. CDR3 nucleotide sequence: TGCGCCAGCAGCTTGGACAATCCCTACGAGCAGTACTTC.

The J gene is TRBJ2-7, the V gene TRBV28, with 8 bases matching TRBD1. Germline-derived CDR1 and CDR2 are MDHEN and SYDVKM. The J segment lost 6 bases and the V segment lost 7 bases, leaving 14 bases of the junction unmatched. This CDR3 is built from 15 residues. The CDR3 sequence is CASNSPRGRSGEQYF. The CDR3 DNA sequence: TGTGCCAGCAACTCACCCAGGGGGCGCTCGGGCGAGCAGTACTTC. Full variable domain (remainder filled in from reference TRBV28 and TRBJ2-7): DVKVTQSSRYLVKRTGEKVFLECVQDMDHENMFWYRQDPGLGLRLIYFSYDVKMKEKGDIPEGYSVSREKKERFSLILESASTNQTSMYLCASNSPRGRSGEQYFGPGTRLTVT.